The entry that follows covers one TCR beta chain sequence. Profiling relied on immunoSEQ multiplex PCR, and the TCRdb table lists in-frame clones only, not all of them. The sample gives 45,000 or so clones, over 70% of which show up once; approximately 2.1% is in the top ten. The sample originates from a study of blood T cell repertoires in COVID-19. The CDR3 contains 15 residues. With 0 bases removed from V and 2 bases from J, the gap between germline ends came to 9 bases. The V gene's germline CDR1 is SGHRS and CDR2 YFSETQ. V usage is TRBV5-1 and J usage is TRBJ2-4; D ambiguous. Sequenced material: peripheral blood. The source of this sequence is a woman of 80 years or more with COVID-19, enrolled during active disease. CDR3 bases: TGCGCCAGCAGCTTGGACTATGGTACCAAAAACATTCAGTACTTC. Its translation is CASSLDYGTKNIQYF.